Included here is one T cell receptor beta chain sequence, with context. This clone was observed a handful of times. Its target antigen remains unknown. No quality values exist for individual bases; no much larger clone is one base distant. This record comes from a study of cytomegalovirus exposure and HLA in healthy donors (dated by TCRdb to 2017 to 2019). Concerning the study at large: According to an earlier analysis of several hundred of the donors, roughly 180 million T cells yielded roughly 110 million unique TCR beta sequences and 250 to 350 Gb of sequence data. Genome-wide SNP genotypes for about three fifths of the roughly 670 donors were used in a later genetic analysis, which treated that subset as a discovery cohort. Typing coverage differed by locus: A, B, C, DRB1 and DQB1 were typed in roughly 620-630 donors, DQA1 in 500 to 550, DPA1 in around 610, and DPB1 in 400 to 490. In the later analysis, no new phenotypic data were used to find candidate immune exposures; instead, reliance was placed on TCR beta sequences and their occurrence across donors. A later analysis re-analyzed previously published TCR beta repertoires from hundreds of donors and added high-resolution HLA genotyping to study TCR occurrence patterns. Four or five DR-DQ haplotypes were handled as single units for association and clustering, since linkage in the cohort was strong. Donor age, sex, ethnicity and CMV serostatus were collected together with the repertoire data. Every discovery cohort repertoire had been produced on one sequencing platform. On average, around 200,000 unique TCR beta nucleotide sequences were sequenced per donor among 350 to 400 genotyped donors of the cohort, with 15% to 20% of those sequences being non-productive. The T cell repertoires of around 670 subjects were profiled by immunosequencing and related to cytomegalovirus serostatus. The genetic ancestry cluster associated with self-reported Caucasian donors included 70% to 85% of the roughly 380 genotyped donors. An earlier analysis of 500 to 750 of the donors applied high-throughput TCR beta sequencing to assess whether each TCR beta V gene segment acted as functional or pseudogenic. HLA typing included class I and class II loci at four-digit resolution. High-throughput TCR immunosequencing, statistical association of individual TCRs with disease status, and machine learning were combined to predict cytomegalovirus infection status. The study aimed to test whether signatures of past pathogen exposure could be identified by cataloging public T cell receptors. In addition to the first cohort of approximately 670 subjects, a separate validation cohort of approximately 130 different subjects was used. An early release that covered 640 HLA-typed donors contained about 300 gigabases of sequencing data and approximately 85 million unique TCR sequences.

The cohort comprised some 680 healthy bone marrow donors. At the time of sampling, every cohort member was nominally healthy, though immune exposures that went unrecorded were likely present. The donor was CMV seropositive and was included in the group of 250 to 350 seropositive cohort members. Every donor gave a peripheral blood sample, and the peripheral blood mononuclear cells from that sample were used for TCR beta sequencing. The Qiagen DNeasy Blood Extraction Kit was used to extract genomic DNA from the blood cell samples. Results and caveats for the whole study, not just this receptor: In a later genetic analysis, fewer N-insertions in productive TCRs were reported among donors in an Asian-associated ancestry cluster than the roughly 640-donor mean. While some public TCRs were present in many individuals, most TCR sequences turned up only very rarely across donors. Correlated functional status among segregating V segments might be attributable to linkage disequilibrium, but an unknown experimental factor could not be ruled out. Some IMGT-functional V segments, including TRBV6-2 and TRBV6-3, could not be told apart with the 87-base-pair reads, so those segments were excluded. The earlier analysis of 587 of the donors excluded fewer than 20 rarely observed V segments, including chromosome 9 orphons, because counts were too low. The sequencing pipeline was judged likely to have produced a cluster of highly shared sequence variants as a technical artifact. In a later genetic analysis, a missense DCLRE1C variant was associated with V-gene and J-gene trimming of TCR beta chains, and the association was replicated in an independent cohort. Sequencing depth was assumed to be roughly uniform across donors in the presence/absence analyses, though that assumption may not hold. In a later analysis, most CMV-associated TCR beta chains were found to appear HLA-restricted, with HLA associations seemingly driven largely by CMV exposure. A few of the identified cytomegalovirus-associated TCR beta chains were confirmed in vitro to be specific for cytomegalovirus antigens. This cohort had only TCR beta chains sequenced, and the lack of alpha or paired-chain data limited which features could be detected. The authors suggested that the approach could potentially be generalized to other disease states and immunological phenotypes. A later analysis found that TCR association rates varied across HLA loci, with DRB1 alleles showing the most associated TCRs and HLA-C alleles the fewest. A later analysis reported that several top co-occurrence clusters appeared linked to parvovirus B19, influenza, CMV and Epstein-Barr virus. When HLA alleles, especially DR and DQ, strongly co-occurred, TCR associations were difficult to assign to individual alleles. Immune exposure information for the cohort was limited to CMV serostatus. A total of 150 to 200 TCR beta chains were listed by the study as associated with cytomegalovirus. In an earlier analysis of some 500 of the donors, most TCR beta V segments were observed in productive rearrangements about 90% or about 30% of the time, broadly matching IMGT annotations. A further reported finding was that TCR beta sequences accurately predicted the HLA-A and HLA-B alleles for most subjects in the first cohort. Compared with equally common non-associated chains, HLA-associated TCR beta chains in a later analysis were more clonally expanded and had lower generation probabilities. Because HLA typing was missing for some donors at each locus, association tests included only the typed subset. The classifier was reported to diagnose cytomegalovirus status with high specificity and sensitivity in both the original and validation cohorts. Specific HLA alleles were associated with 15,000 to 20,000 TCR beta sequences at a false discovery rate of 0.05 in a later analysis.

Libraries came from the immunoSEQ multiplex PCR assay. For the multiplex PCR, a mixture combining 60 forward primers for TCR Vbeta segments and 13 reverse primers for TCR Jbeta segments was used. Amplification of the CDR3 region of rearranged TCR beta genes was performed with a multiplex PCR assay on genomic DNA. The amplified TCR beta libraries were sequenced on the Illumina HiSeq System as 87-base-pair reads. Processing in the source paper ran as follows. In a later analysis, approximately 74 million unique TCR beta chains were counted across the roughly 700 repertoires, and roughly 10 million of these chains were shared by at least two donors. Raw reads were error-corrected and collapsed into unique sequences by a nearest-neighbor algorithm in which closely related sequences were merged to remove PCR and sequencing errors. V, D and J gene segments were assigned by aligning CDR3 sequences to IMGT reference sequences. For a sequence to be retained, a match of at least six nucleotides to both a V gene segment and a J gene segment was required. A rearrangement counted as productive if the CDR3 had no stop codons and remained in frame with V and J, and every other rearrangement counted as non-productive. CDR3 was defined according to IMGT convention as the region running from the second conserved V-encoded cysteine to the conserved J-encoded phenylalanine. In an earlier analysis of approximately 590 of the donors, sequences lacking an unambiguous match to a single V gene segment were excluded. An earlier analysis of 587 of the donors called V segments functional above 56.7% productive rearrangements and segregating when the between-donor standard deviation exceeded 5%. A statistical classification framework was built for diagnosing cytomegalovirus status from the catalog of TCR beta chain sequences. A later analysis assigned V and J genes by comparing TCR nucleotide sequences with IMGT/GENE-DB human TR gene sequences. Using the TCRdist pipeline, a later analysis assigned CDR3 sequences along with most-parsimonious VDJ recombination scenarios. In a later analysis, each TCR beta chain was defined by its CDR3 amino acid sequence together with its V-gene family, and reads lacking a unique V-gene family were excluded. To address suspected cross-contamination and a sequencing artifact, a later analysis removed a few hundred highly shared, low-generation-probability nucleotide sequences. A later analysis calculated a clonal expansion index for each public chain from normalized within-repertoire ranks of inferred template counts. In a later analysis, generation probabilities were computed with a VDJ recombination model fitted to out-of-frame rearrangements, and the resulting probabilities were checked against IGoR. In a later analysis, hypergeometric tests were used to score TCR-TCR, TCR-HLA and TCR-CMV co-occurrence, with a repertoire-size bias correction applied to TCR pairs. A later analysis estimated false discovery rates by permuting HLA or CMV assignments 20 times. In a later analysis, co-occurring TCRs were grouped using DBSCAN, with TCRdist sequence similarity added in when clustering inside HLA-allele-positive subsets. For co-occurrence clustering, repertoires with fewer than 30,000 or more than 120,000 public chains were excluded, along with five or six repertoires with anomalous nucleotide sharing. TCRdb obtained this table from immuneACCESS and retained in-frame rearrangements with V and J assigned. These tables miss some clones; where compared with another copy, unresolved V genes account for less than half of the shortfall, and the remainder is unexplained. V and J calls and clone size follow that table, whereas D and trimming were derived from the DNA. The sample profile shows 75,000 to 95,000 clones; about 77% of them were found once. The ten largest make up around 4.4% of the sample.

Including the terminal cysteine and phenylalanine, the CDR3 comprises 13 residues. Here the CDR3 DNA is all that survives: 39 bases in frame from base 1. Sequences SEHNR (CDR1) and FQNEAQ (CDR2) are obtained from the germline V gene (reference sequence). V and J lose 0 bases and 6 bases, and a span of 6 bases separates them. The material sequenced was PBMCs. This TCR was sampled from a male donor in good health and CMV-seropositive. In this chain, TRBV7-9 is recombined with TRBJ2-1; the D gene cannot be named for sure. The DNA is TGTGCCAGCAGCTTAGCACAGATCAATGAGCAGTTCTTC. Translated, it reads CASSLAQINEQFF.